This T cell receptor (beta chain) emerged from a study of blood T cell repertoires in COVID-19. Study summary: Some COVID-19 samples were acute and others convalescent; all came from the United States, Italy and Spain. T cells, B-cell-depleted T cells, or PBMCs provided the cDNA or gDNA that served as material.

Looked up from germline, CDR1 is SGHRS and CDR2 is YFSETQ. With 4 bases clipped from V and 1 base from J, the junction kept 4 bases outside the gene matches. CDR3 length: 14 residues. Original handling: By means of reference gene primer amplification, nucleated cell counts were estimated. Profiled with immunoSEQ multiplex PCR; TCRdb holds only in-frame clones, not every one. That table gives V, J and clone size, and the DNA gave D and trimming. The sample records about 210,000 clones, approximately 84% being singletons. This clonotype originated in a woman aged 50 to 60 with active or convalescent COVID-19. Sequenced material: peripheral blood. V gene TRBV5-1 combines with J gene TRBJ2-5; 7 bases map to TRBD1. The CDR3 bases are TGCGCCAGCAGCACCGGGACAGCCCAAGAGACCCAGTACTTC. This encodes CASSTGTAQETQYF.